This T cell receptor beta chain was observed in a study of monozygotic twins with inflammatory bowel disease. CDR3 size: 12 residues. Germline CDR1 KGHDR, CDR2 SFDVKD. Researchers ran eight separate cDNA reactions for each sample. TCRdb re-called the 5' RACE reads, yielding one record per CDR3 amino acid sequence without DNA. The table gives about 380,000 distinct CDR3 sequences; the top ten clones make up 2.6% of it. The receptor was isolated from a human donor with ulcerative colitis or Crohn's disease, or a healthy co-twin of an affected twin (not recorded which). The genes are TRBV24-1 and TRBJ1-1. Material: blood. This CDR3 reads CATAGRNTEAFF.